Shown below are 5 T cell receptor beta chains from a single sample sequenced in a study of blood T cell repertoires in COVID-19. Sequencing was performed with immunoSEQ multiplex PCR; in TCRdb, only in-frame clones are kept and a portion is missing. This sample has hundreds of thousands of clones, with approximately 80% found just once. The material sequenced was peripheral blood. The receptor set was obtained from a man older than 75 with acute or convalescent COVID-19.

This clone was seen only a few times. CDR3 residues: CASSQEQGRYGYTF. CDR3 nucleotide sequence: TGCGCCAGCAGCCAAGAACAGGGGCGCTATGGCTACACCTTC. The chain is built from TRBV4-1 and TRBJ1-2; TRBD1 agrees at 7 bases. This CDR3 contains 14 residues. Germline assignment: CDR1 MGHRA and CDR2 YSYEKL. V shed 0 bases and J 4 bases; nucleotides not matched to a gene: 2.

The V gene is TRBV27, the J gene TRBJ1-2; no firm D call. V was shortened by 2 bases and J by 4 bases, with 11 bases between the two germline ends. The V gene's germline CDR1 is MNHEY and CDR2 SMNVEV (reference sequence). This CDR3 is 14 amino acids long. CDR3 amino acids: CASSLTAGFYGYTF. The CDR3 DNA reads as TGTGCCAGCAGTTTAACAGCAGGCTTCTATGGCTACACCTTC.

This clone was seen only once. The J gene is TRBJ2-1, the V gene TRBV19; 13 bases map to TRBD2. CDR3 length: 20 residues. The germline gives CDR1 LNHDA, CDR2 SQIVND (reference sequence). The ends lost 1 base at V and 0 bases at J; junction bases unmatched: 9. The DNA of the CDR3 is TGTGCCAGTAGTATAGGTTTGACTAGCGGGGGGTTGAGCTCCTACAATGAGCAGTTCTTC. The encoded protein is CASSIGLTSGGLSSYNEQFF.

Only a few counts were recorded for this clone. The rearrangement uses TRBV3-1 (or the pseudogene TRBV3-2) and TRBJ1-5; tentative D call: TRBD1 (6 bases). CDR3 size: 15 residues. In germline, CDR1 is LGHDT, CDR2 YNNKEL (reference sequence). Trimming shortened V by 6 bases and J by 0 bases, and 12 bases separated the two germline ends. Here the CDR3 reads CASSSSGASNQPQHF. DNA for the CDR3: TGTGCCAGCAGTTCTTCAGGGGCTAGCAATCAGCCCCAGCATTTT.

The CDR3 loop is CASSFRQGTFYEQYF. The CDR3 nucleotides read TGCGCCAGCAGCTTTAGACAGGGAACCTTCTACGAGCAGTACTTC. This chain links TRBV5-1 with TRBJ2-7; 7 positions match TRBD1. The CDR3 length is 15 residues. Unmatched junction bases numbered 8, after V lost 2 bases and J lost 3 bases. In germline, CDR1 is SGHRS, CDR2 YFSETQ.